This T cell receptor (beta chain) was captured by sequencing in a study of cytotoxic CD8 clonotypes in ibrutinib-treated CLL. This clone showed up just a few times. The germline gives CDR1 MNHEY, CDR2 SMNVEV (reference sequence). After removal of 3 bases from V and 2 bases from J, the junction contained 10 bases not matched to a gene. This CDR3 is 17 amino acids long. The assay was immunoSEQ multiplex PCR, and TCRdb's table has in-frame clones only and misses some. The profile shows about 160,000 clones, approximately 80% of them singletons. The sequences come from PBMCs, collected after 24 months of ibrutinib treatment. J is TRBJ1-5 and V is TRBV27; TRBD1 aligns across 7 bases. The receptor comes from a human donor with chronic lymphocytic leukemia. The CDR3 loop is CASSLRAGGRGNQPQHF. CDR3 sequence (DNA): TGTGCCAGCAGTTTGAGAGCAGGGGGACGAGGCAATCAGCCCCAGCATTTT.